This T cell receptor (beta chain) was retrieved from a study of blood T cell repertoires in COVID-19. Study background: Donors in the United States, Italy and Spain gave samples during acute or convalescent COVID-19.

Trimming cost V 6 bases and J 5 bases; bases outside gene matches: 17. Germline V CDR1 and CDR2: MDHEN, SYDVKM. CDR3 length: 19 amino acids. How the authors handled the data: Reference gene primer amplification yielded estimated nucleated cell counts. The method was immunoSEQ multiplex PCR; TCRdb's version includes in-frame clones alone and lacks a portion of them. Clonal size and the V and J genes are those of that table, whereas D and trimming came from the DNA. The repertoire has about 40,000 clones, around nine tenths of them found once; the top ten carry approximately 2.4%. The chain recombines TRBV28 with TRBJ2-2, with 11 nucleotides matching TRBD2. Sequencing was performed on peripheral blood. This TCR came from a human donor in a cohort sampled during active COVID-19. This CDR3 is CASSRTQPSSGGPTGELFF. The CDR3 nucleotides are TGTGCCAGCAGCCGAACACAACCTTCTAGCGGGGGGCCAACCGGGGAGCTGTTTTTT.